One and the same sample provided the 15 T cell receptor beta chains below, sequenced in a study of blood T cell repertoires in COVID-19. Here immunoSEQ multiplex PCR was the method, and the copy in TCRdb shows in-frame clones only, minus some. The sample contains tens of thousands of clones, approximately 90% of which appear only once. Sequencing input: peripheral blood. The receptors come from an older man with acute or convalescent COVID-19.

V is TRBV6-5 and J is TRBJ2-7; no clear D gene. Germline CDR1 and CDR2: MNHEY and SVGAGI. CDR3 length: 12 residues. V gave up 7 bases and J gave up 3 bases, with 10 bases separating them. CDR3 DNA sequence: TGTGCCAGCAATCGAGAGTTCTACGAGCAGTACTTC. Encoded protein: CASNREFYEQYF.

The CDR3 nucleotides are TGTGCCAGTAGTAACTCCGGGACAGGGGACCAAGAGACCCAGTACTTC. Translated, it gives CASSNSGTGDQETQYF. The chain links TRBV19 to TRBJ2-5; 10 bases agree with TRBD1. Germline trimming cut 4 bases from V and 0 bases from J; bases unmatched to any gene: 5. The CDR3 is made up of 16 amino acids. Per the germline V gene, CDR1 is LNHDA and CDR2 is SQIVND (reference sequence).

The chain is built from TRBV1 and TRBJ2-7; TRBD1 reflects the table's D call only, with no check against the DNA. TRBV1 is deemed a pseudogene. CDR3 length: 12 residues. The CDR3 loop reads CTGQSQPYEQYF. The CDR3 bases are TGCACAGGACAGTCTCAACCTTACGAGCAGTACTTC.

This chain's CDR3 is CASSRYSHNEQFF. The CDR3 DNA is TGTGCCAGCAGTAGATACAGCCACAATGAGCAGTTCTTC. V gene TRBV6-5 combines with J gene TRBJ2-1; D gene ambiguous. V lost 5 bases, J lost 5 bases, and 10 bases lay in between. This CDR3 spans 13 amino acids. The germline gives CDR1 MNHEY, CDR2 SVGAGI.

The CDR3 sequence is CASSLSSRSRGRFF. The CDR3 bases are TGTGCCAGCAGTTTATCAAGTCGGTCCAGGGGGCGGTTCTTC. This rearrangement joins TRBV28 to TRBJ2-1; TRBD1 matches at 8 bases. Germline V CDR1 and CDR2: MDHEN, SYDVKM. The CDR3 is made up of 14 amino acids. The junction had 11 bases not matched to a gene; V was cut back by 1 base and J by 15 bases.

The genes are TRBV6-6 and TRBJ1-3; a weak D match, TRBD1 (6 bases). The CDR3 runs to 16 residues. V was clipped by 6 bases and J by 0 bases, with 15 bases between them. Germline CDR1 and CDR2: MNHNY and SVGAGI (reference sequence). In nucleotides, the CDR3 is TGTGCCAGCAGCCCGTCCCAGGGGACCTCTGGAAACACCATATATTTT. Its protein is CASSPSQGTSGNTIYF.

This clone was counted a single time. The J gene is TRBJ1-5, the V gene TRBV3-1 (or the pseudogene TRBV3-2); TRBD1 agrees at 8 bases. Germline V gene sequence: CDR1 LGHDT, CDR2 YNNKEL (reference sequence). The CDR3 totals 14 residues. V was pared by 1 base and J by 11 bases, with 7 bases of the junction left unmatched. CDR3: CASSQGGTGGTQHF. CDR3 DNA: TGTGCCAGCAGCCAAGGGGGGACAGGAGGGACCCAGCATTTT.

This clone appeared a single time. The CDR3 spells CASTPTGPSGGYTF. The CDR3 DNA is TGTGCCAGCACCCCGACAGGGCCGAGCGGTGGCTACACCTTC. This chain uses TRBV28 with TRBJ1-2; 7 bases align to TRBD1. V lost 7 bases and J lost 7; bases outside the gene matches: 12. Germline values: CDR1 MDHEN, CDR2 SYDVKM. This CDR3 is built from 14 residues.

This clone was seen only once. The chain joins TRBV7-2 to TRBJ1-2, with D possibly matching TRBD1 (6 bases). The length of the CDR3 is 14 residues. Germline CDR1 is SGHTA and CDR2 is FQGNSA. Trimming pared 6 bases from V and 8 bases from J, leaving 19 bases between. The CDR3 nucleotides are TGTGCCAGCAGTAGATACAGGGACGATGGAGGCTACACCTTC. Translating gives CASSRYRDDGGYTF.

The chain joins TRBV7-8 to TRBJ1-4; the D is unclear. The germline V gene has CDR1 SGHVS and CDR2 FQNEAQ. V was cut by 5 bases and J by 7 bases, with 11 bases left in between. CDR3 size: 13 residues. The CDR3: CASSLRGGEKLFF. The DNA of the CDR3 is TGTGCCAGCAGCCTCCGAGGAGGTGAAAAACTGTTTTTT.

The V call is TRBV9, the J call TRBJ2-6; TRBD2 matches 8 bases. The trim removed 3 bases at V and 13 bases at J, leaving 9 bases unmatched. The CDR3 loop spans 14 amino acids. Per the germline V gene, CDR1 is SGDLS and CDR2 is YYNGEE. This chain's CDR3 is CASSDQTSARVLTF. The DNA of the CDR3 is TGTGCCAGCAGCGACCAGACTAGCGCCCGGGTCCTGACTTTC.

This clone was observed many times. V is TRBV15 and J is TRBJ2-2; TRBD2 matches 7 bases. V was clipped by 2 bases and J by 6 bases; unmatched bases: 6. This CDR3 region has 15 residues. The germline V gene encodes CDR1 LNHNV and CDR2 YYDKDF (reference sequence). The CDR3 loop is CATSRPTAGAGELFF. In nucleotides, the CDR3 is TGTGCCACCAGCAGACCTACTGCGGGGGCCGGGGAGCTGTTTTTT.

In DNA form, the CDR3 reads TGTGCCAGCAGCTTAGTAGGCAGGGATTCCGTGTCTGGGGCCAACGTCCTGACTTTC. This encodes CASSLVGRDSVSGANVLTF. V is TRBV7-2 and J is TRBJ2-6; possibly TRBD1 for D (5 bases). The V gene's germline CDR1 is SGHTA and CDR2 FQGNSA. CDR3 length: 19 residues. Deletions cut 1 base from V and 1 base from J, with 17 bases between.

The V call is TRBV29-1, the J call TRBJ1-2; 12 bases align to TRBD1. The germline CDR1 and CDR2 sequences are SQVTM and ANQGSEA. V gave up 6 bases and J gave up 4 bases; unmatched junction bases: 3. The CDR3 contains 13 residues. CDR3: CSVGQGAGYGYTF. The DNA for the CDR3 is TGCAGCGTGGGACAGGGGGCAGGCTATGGCTACACCTTC.

The CDR3 DNA sequence: TGTGCCAGCAGCCAAGAAACGCAGGGGGCGCTTGAAAAACTGTTTTTT. Translating gives CASSQETQGALEKLFF. V usage is TRBV14 and J usage is TRBJ1-4; TRBD1 aligns across 8 bases. V lost 0 bases and J lost 7; bases outside the gene matches: 7. Germline V gives CDR1 SGHDN, CDR2 FVKESK. The CDR3 has 16 residues.